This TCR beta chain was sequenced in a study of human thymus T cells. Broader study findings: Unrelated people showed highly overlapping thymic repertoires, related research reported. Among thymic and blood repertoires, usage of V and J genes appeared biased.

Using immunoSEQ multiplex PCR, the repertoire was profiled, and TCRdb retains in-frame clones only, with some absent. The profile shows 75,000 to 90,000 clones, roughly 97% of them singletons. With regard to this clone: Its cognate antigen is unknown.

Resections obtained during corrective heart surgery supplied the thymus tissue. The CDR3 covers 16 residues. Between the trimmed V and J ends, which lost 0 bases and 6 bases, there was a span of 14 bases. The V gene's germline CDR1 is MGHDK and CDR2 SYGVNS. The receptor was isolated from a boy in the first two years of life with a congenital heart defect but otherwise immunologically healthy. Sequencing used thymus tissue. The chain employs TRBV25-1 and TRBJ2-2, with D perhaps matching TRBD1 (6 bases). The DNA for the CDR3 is TGTGCCAGCAGTGAATATGGTGGGAAGGGGGCCGGGGAGCTGTTTTTT. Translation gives CASSEYGGKGAGELFF.